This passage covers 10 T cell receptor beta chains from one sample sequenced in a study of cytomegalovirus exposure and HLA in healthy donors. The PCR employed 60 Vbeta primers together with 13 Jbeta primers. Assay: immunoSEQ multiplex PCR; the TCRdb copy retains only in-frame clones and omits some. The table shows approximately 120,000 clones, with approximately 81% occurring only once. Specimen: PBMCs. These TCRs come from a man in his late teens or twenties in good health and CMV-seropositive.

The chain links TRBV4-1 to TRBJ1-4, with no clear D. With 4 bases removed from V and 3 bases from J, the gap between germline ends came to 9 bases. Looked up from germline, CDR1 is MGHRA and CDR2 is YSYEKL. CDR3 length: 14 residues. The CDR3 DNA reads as TGCGCCAGCAGCCTCTCTGCGTCTAATGAAAAACTGTTTTTT. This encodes CASSLSASNEKLFF.

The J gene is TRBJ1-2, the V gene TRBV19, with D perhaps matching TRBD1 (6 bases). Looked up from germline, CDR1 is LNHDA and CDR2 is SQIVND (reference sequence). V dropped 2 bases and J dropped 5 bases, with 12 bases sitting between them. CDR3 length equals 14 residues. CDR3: CASSINRVGYGYTF. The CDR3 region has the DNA TGTGCCAGTAGTATAAACAGGGTGGGGTATGGCTACACCTTC.

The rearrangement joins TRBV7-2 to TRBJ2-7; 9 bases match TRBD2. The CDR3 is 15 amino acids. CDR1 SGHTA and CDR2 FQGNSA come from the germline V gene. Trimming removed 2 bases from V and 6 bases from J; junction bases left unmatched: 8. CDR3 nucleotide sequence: TGTGCCAGCAGCTTAATGGCTAGCGGGGTGAGCGAGCAGTACTTC. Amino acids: CASSLMASGVSEQYF. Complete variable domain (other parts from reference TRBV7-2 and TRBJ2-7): GAGVSQSPSNKVTEKGKDVELRCDPISGHTALYWYRQSLGQGLEFLIYFQGNSAPDKSGLPSDRFSAERTGGSVSTLTIQRTQQEDSAVYLCASSLMASGVSEQYFGPGTRLTVT.

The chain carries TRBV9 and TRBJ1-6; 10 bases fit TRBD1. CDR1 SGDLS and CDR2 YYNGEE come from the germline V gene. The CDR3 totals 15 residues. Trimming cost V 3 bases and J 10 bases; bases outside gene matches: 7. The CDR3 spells CASSETGQGRSPLHF. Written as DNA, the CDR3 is TGTGCCAGCAGCGAGACGGGACAGGGGAGGTCACCCCTCCACTTT.

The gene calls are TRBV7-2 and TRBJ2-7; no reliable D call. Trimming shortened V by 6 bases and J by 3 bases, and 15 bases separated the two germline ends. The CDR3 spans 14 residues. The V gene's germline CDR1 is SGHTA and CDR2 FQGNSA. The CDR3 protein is CASSSSGSNYEQYF. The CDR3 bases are TGTGCCAGCAGTTCTTCCGGGTCAAACTACGAGCAGTACTTC.

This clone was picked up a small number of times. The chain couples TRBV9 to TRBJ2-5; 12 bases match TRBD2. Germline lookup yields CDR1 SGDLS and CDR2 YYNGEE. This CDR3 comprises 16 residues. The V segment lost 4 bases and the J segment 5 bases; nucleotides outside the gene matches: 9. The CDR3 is CASSPGLAGGSETQYF. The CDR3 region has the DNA TGTGCCAGCAGCCCCGGTCTAGCGGGAGGGTCGGAGACCCAGTACTTC.

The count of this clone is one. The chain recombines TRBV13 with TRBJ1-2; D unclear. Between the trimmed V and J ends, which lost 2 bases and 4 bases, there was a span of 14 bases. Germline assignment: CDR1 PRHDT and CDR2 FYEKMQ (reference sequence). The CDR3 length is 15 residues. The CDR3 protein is CASSLFRGNVYGYTF. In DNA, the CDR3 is TGTGCCAGCAGCTTATTTCGAGGAAATGTCTATGGCTACACCTTC.

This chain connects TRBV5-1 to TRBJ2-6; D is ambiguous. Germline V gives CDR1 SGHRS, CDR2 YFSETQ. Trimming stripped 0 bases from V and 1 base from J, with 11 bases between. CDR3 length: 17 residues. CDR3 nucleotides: TGCGCCAGCAGCTTGGCCCGAGCAAATTCTGGGGCCAACGTCCTGACTTTC. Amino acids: CASSLARANSGANVLTF.

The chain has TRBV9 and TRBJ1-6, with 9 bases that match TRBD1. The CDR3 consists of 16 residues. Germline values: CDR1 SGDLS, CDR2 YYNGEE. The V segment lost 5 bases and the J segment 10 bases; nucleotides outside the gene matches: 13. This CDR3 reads CASSEWEGQGNSPLHF. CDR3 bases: TGTGCCAGCAGTGAATGGGAGGGACAGGGAAACTCACCCCTCCACTTT. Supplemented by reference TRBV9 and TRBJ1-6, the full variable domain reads DSGVTQTPKHLITATGQRVTLRCSPRSGDLSVYWYQQSLDQGLQFLIQYYNGEERAKGNILERFSAQQFPDLHSELNLSSLELGDSALYFCASSEWEGQGNSPLHFGNGTRLTVT.

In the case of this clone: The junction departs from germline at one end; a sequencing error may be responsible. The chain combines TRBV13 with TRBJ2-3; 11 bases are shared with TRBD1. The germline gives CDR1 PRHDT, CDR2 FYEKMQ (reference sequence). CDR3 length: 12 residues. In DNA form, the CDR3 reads TGTGCCAGCAGCTTGGTCCCGGGACAGGGGGATTTT. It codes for CASSLVPGQGDF.